This TCR beta chain derives from a study of blood T cell repertoires in COVID-19 (dated by TCRdb to 2020 to 2022). Context from the whole study: The collaborator samples originated in the United States, Italy and Spain and spanned the acute and convalescent phases of COVID-19. The samples were drawn from the first 160 participants of the ongoing ImmuneRACE study and from 1,254 subjects provided by 6 global collaborators. The material from the prospective study consisted of cDNA or gDNA derived from T cells, B-cell-depleted T cells, or PBMCs. Where available, HLA class I and class II types were taken from metadata supplied by the sample provider and were not determined by assay-based typing. Nearly every sample came with metadata listing a de-identified subject ID, COVID-19 status, age in years and sex. A freely available public database, intended as a resource for researchers studying the immune response to SARS-CoV-2, is where the repertoires were released. Deeply sampled blood TCRbeta repertoires from subjects exposed to, actively infected with, or recovered from COVID-19 were included in the dataset. Findings and caveats that apply to the study as a whole: The quantity of clinical and demographic metadata differed by source and by participant and was supplied without curation.

From the cysteine up to the phenylalanine, the CDR3 has a length of 17 residues. Left in the record is the CDR3 DNA by itself, 51 bases read in frame from the first base. V is pared back by 4 bases and J by 1 base, with 20 bases lying between the germline termini. The germline V gene gives CDR1 as SGHRS and CDR2 as YFSETQ. TCRbeta CDR3 regions were amplified from genomic DNA using the immunoSEQ Assay, a bias-controlled multiplex PCR. From the authors' description of their analysis: The number of nucleated cells in each sample was estimated from the amplification of reference gene primers within the assay. To quantify the absolute abundance of each unique TCRbeta CDR3 rearrangement, sequence reads were collapsed and filtered. For each sample, productive Simpson clonality was calculated as the square root of Simpson's diversity index over productive rearrangements. The table was pulled from immuneACCESS by TCRdb, which kept in-frame rearrangements only. Such tables lose some clones; where checked, under half of the loss comes from unresolved V genes, and the rest has no known cause. The V and J calls and clone size are taken from that table; D and trimming were inferred from the DNA. Across this sample there are roughly 410,000 clones, with 70% to 90% seen only once. About 2% of the sample belongs to the ten largest clones.

One collaborating source in Seattle enrolled patients while the patients were actively infected and followed the patients over time throughout the course of disease. Collaborating institutions collected whole blood in K2EDTA tubes following their own protocols. Collaborator samples were shipped for TCRbeta analysis as frozen whole blood, isolated PBMCs, or DNA extracted from either sample type. Notes on this clone: The antigen it recognizes is unknown. The input lacks base qualities; no much larger clone sits a single base away.

Sequencing input: peripheral blood. The source of this sequence is a woman in her fifties or sixties with COVID-19, enrolled during active disease. The sequence links TRBV5-1 to TRBJ1-1; no D segment can be confidently identified. The CDR3 sequence is CASSQWWRGGSNTEAFF. The DNA sequence is as follows: TGCGCCAGCAGCCAATGGTGGCGGGGTGGGTCGAACACTGAAGCTTTCTTT.